The T cell receptor (beta chain) described here comes from a study of blood T cell repertoires in COVID-19. Study background: Both acute and convalescent COVID-19 samples were obtained from the United States, Italy and Spain. T cells, B-cell-depleted T cells, or PBMCs provided the cDNA or gDNA that served as material.

The CDR3 contains 15 residues. CDR1 SGHVS and CDR2 FQNEAQ come from the germline V gene. Trimming left V 3 bases short and J 5 bases short, with 11 bases between. Original handling: Researchers report that nucleated cell counts were estimated from reference gene primer amplification. Here immunoSEQ multiplex PCR was the method, and the copy in TCRdb shows in-frame clones only, minus some. That table supplies the V and J calls and clone size; D and trimming were determined from the DNA. The data show about 74,000 clones, about 88% seen once. Material for sequencing was peripheral blood. The chain couples TRBV7-8 to TRBJ1-6; no clear D. The TCR sequence derives from a man in his sixties or seventies with active or convalescent COVID-19. CDR3 sequence: CASSFLAGNNSPLHF. CDR3 DNA sequence: TGTGCCAGCAGCTTCTTGGCGGGGAATAATTCACCCCTCCACTTT. Combining the CDR3 with reference TRBV7-8 and TRBJ1-6 gives the whole variable domain GAGVSQSPRYKVAKRGQDVALRCDPISGHVSLFWYQQALGQGPEFLTYFQNEAQLDKSGLPSDRFFAERPEGSVSTLKIQRTQQEDSAVYLCASSFLAGNNSPLHFGNGTRLTVT.